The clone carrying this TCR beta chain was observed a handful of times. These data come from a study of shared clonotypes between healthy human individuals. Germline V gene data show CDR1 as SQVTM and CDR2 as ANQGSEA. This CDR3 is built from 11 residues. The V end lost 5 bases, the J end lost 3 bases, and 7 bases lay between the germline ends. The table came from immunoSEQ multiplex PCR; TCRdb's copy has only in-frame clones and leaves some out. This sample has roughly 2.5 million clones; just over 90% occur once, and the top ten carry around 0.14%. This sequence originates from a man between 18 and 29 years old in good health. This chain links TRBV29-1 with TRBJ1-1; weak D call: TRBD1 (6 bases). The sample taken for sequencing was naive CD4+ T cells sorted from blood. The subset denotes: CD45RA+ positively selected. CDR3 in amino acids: CSVTGYTEAFF. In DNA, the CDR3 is TGCAGCGTTACAGGGTACACTGAAGCTTTCTTT.